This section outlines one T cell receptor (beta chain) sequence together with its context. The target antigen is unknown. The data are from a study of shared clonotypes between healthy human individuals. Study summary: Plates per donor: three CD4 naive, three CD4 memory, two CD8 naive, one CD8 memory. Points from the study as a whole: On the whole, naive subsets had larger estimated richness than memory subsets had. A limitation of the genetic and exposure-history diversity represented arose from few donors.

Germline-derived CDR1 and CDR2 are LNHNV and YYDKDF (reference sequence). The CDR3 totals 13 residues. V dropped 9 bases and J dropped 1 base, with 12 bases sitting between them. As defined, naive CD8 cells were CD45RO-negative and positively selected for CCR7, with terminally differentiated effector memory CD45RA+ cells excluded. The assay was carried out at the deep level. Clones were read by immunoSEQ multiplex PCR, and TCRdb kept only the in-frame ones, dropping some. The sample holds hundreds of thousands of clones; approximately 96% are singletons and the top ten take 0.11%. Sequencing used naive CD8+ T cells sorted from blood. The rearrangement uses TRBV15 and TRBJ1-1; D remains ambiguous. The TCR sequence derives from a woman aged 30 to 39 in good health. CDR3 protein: CATRDAENTEAFF. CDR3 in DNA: TGTGCCACACGAGACGCAGAGAACACTGAAGCTTTCTTT.